This entry concerns a single TCR beta chain. Germline CDR1 is SEHNR and CDR2 is FQNEAQ (reference sequence). This CDR3 comprises 16 residues. Trimming stripped 6 bases from V and 0 bases from J, with 17 bases between. TCRdb re-derived calls from the 5' RACE reads in MiXCR, one entry per CDR3 protein. The data show around 100,000 distinct CDR3 sequences, less than 25% seen once. This sample was included in a study of CD8 T cells in ankylosing spondylitis. The rearrangement uses TRBV7-9 and TRBJ1-1, with a tentative D call TRBD1 (5 bases). The clonotype originates from a male donor with ankylosing spondylitis. Sequenced input: synovial fluid, either unsorted or a sorted T cell fraction (not recorded which). In DNA form, the CDR3 reads TGTGCCAGCAGTTACAAACCGGGACCTCTGAACACTGAAGCTTTCTTT. This encodes CASSYKPGPLNTEAFF.